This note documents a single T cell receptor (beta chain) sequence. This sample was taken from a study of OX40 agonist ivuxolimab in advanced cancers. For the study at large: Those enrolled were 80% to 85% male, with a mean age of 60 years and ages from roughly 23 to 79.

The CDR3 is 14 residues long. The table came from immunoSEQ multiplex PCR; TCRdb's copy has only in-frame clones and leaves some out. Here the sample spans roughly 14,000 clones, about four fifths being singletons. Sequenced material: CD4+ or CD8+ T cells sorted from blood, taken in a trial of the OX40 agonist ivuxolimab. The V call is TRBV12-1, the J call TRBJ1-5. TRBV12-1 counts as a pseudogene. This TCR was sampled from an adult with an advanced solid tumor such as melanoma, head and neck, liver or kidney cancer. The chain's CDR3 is CASRRIFGDQPQHF. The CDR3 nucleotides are TGTGCCAGCAGGAGGATTTTCGGGGATCAGCCCCAGCATTTT.